Shown below are 12 T cell receptor beta chains from a single sample sequenced in a study of siplizumab effects on memory and regulatory T cells. The repertoire was sequenced with immunoSEQ multiplex PCR; TCRdb's copy has only in-frame clones and lacks some. The repertoire holds 85,000 or so clones, with about 95% as singletons. Sequencing used CD8+ T cells sorted from blood. The receptors come from a human donor in good health.

The chain has TRBV4-1 and TRBJ2-7; perhaps TRBD1 as D (6 bases). The CDR3 is 15 amino acids. V was trimmed by 5 bases and J by 1 base, leaving 15 bases between them. Germline CDR1 reads MGHRA; CDR2 reads YSYEKL. CDR3 sequence (DNA): TGCGCCAGCAGCTTACGGGACACCGAATCCTACGAGCAGTACTTC. As protein: CASSLRDTESYEQYF.

This clone appeared a single time. The chain couples TRBV28 to TRBJ2-1; no firm D call. The CDR3 runs 14 residues. Between the trimmed V and J ends, which lost 7 bases and 4 bases, there was a span of 14 bases. Germline CDR1 and CDR2: MDHEN and SYDVKM. The CDR3 DNA follows: TGTGCCAGCACTCCTCGGGTGACTTACAATGAGCAGTTCTTC. It specifies CASTPRVTYNEQFF.

This sequence joins TRBV6-5 and TRBJ1-2; D gene uncertain. With 0 bases removed from V and 4 bases from J, the gap between germline ends came to 6 bases. Germline V gene data show CDR1 as MNHEY and CDR2 as SVGAGI. The CDR3 contains 13 residues. The CDR3 region has the DNA TGTGCCAGCAGTTACTCATGGGTCTATGGCTACACCTTC. It yields the protein CASSYSWVYGYTF.

The chain carries TRBV10-1 and TRBJ2-7; 9 bases map to TRBD1. This CDR3 has 15 amino acids. Germline V gene data show CDR1 as WNHNN and CDR2 as SYGVQD (reference sequence). J gave up 3 bases and V 5 bases, and 8 bases lay outside the gene matches. In DNA, the CDR3 is TGCGCCAGCAGTCCCGGACAGGGGATCTTCTACGAGCAGTACTTC. As protein: CASSPGQGIFYEQYF.

This clone was recorded only once. The chain has TRBV28 and TRBJ2-7, with no clear D. The V and J ends lost 3 bases and 5 bases respectively, with 11 bases between them. The CDR3 totals 13 residues. Per germline, CDR1 MDHEN and CDR2 SYDVKM. The CDR3 protein is CASSFVKNHEQYF. As DNA, the CDR3 is TGTGCCAGCAGTTTTGTCAAAAACCACGAGCAGTACTTC. The full variable domain, rest sourced from reference TRBV28 and TRBJ2-7, is DVKVTQSSRYLVKRTGEKVFLECVQDMDHENMFWYRQDPGLGLRLIYFSYDVKMKEKGDIPEGYSVSREKKERFSLILESASTNQTSMYLCASSFVKNHEQYFGPGTRLTVT.

This chain connects TRBV7-8 to TRBJ2-3; 12 bases map to TRBD2. The CDR3 sequence is 16 residues long. The V gene's germline CDR1 is SGHVS and CDR2 FQNEAQ. The V segment lost 5 bases and the J segment 3 bases; nucleotides outside the gene matches: 6. The CDR3 loop reads CASSQTSGSRTDTQYF. In DNA, the CDR3 is TGTGCCAGCAGCCAGACTAGCGGGAGTAGGACAGATACGCAGTATTTT.

The V call is TRBV18, the J call TRBJ2-1; 9 nucleotides align to TRBD1. J gave up 3 bases and V 5 bases, and 8 bases lay outside the gene matches. The CDR3 contains 16 residues. Germline-derived CDR1 and CDR2 are KGHSH and LQKENI. The CDR3 DNA follows: TGTGCCAGCTCATCCTCCGGGACAGGGCTCTACAATGAGCAGTTCTTC. This gives the protein CASSSSGTGLYNEQFF.

V and J are TRBV27 and TRBJ1-2, with D maybe TRBD1 (6 bases). The CDR3 sequence is 13 residues long. The V gene lost 6 bases and the J gene lost 2 bases, with 10 bases spanning the gap. Germline CDR1 reads MNHEY; CDR2 reads SMNVEV (reference sequence). CDR3 sequence: CASSDTGNYGYTF. The CDR3 nucleotides read TGTGCCAGCAGCGACACAGGGAACTATGGCTACACCTTC.

This chain joins TRBV11-2 and TRBJ2-5; D not certain. Deletions cut 0 bases from V and 1 base from J, with 9 bases between. CDR1 is SGHAT, CDR2 FQNNGV, per germline. The CDR3 runs to 15 residues. The chain's CDR3 is CASSLEWQAQETQYF. In DNA form, the CDR3 reads TGTGCCAGCAGCTTAGAATGGCAGGCCCAAGAGACCCAGTACTTC.

The J gene is TRBJ2-3, the V gene TRBV1; the DNA was not used to check the table's D call, TRBD1. TRBV1 counts as a pseudogene. CDR3 length equals 16 residues. The CDR3 region has the DNA TGCACCAGCAGCCAAGATAGACACAGGGGTACAGATACGCAGTATTTT. Its translation: CTSSQDRHRGTDTQYF.

The chain combines TRBV7-6 with TRBJ2-3; 11 bases are a match to TRBD2. In germline, CDR1 is SGHVS, CDR2 FNYEAQ. The trim removed 5 bases at V and 2 bases at J, leaving 6 bases unmatched. The CDR3 consists of 16 residues. The CDR3 protein is CASSDASGRNTDTQYF. The DNA for the CDR3 is TGTGCCAGCAGCGACGCTAGCGGGAGGAACACAGATACGCAGTATTTT.

The chain employs TRBV5-6 and TRBJ1-2; D unresolved. Germline CDR1 SGHDT, CDR2 YYEEEE. The CDR3 has 14 residues. Trimming cost V 2 bases and J 0 bases, with 8 bases left between them. The CDR3 here is CASSLYPTNYGYTF. Written as DNA, the CDR3 is TGTGCCAGCAGCTTATACCCGACTAACTATGGCTACACCTTC.